These 25 T cell receptor beta chains were sequenced from one sample in a study of OX40 agonist ivuxolimab in advanced cancers. Repertoires were generated with immunoSEQ multiplex PCR, while TCRdb's copy carries only in-frame clones and drops some. The sample lists some 84,000 clones; approximately 89% were seen once. The sample consisted of CD4+ or CD8+ T cells sorted from blood, taken in a trial of the OX40 agonist ivuxolimab. The receptors shown here come from an adult with an advanced solid tumor such as melanoma, head and neck, liver or kidney cancer.

The rearrangement joins TRBV28 to TRBJ1-4; perhaps TRBD1 as D (5 bases). The CDR3 has 18 amino acids. V was shortened by 3 bases and J by 0 bases, with 17 bases between the two germline ends. Germline-derived CDR1 and CDR2 are MDHEN and SYDVKM. CDR3 in DNA: TGTGCCAGCAGTTTCCAAGGGGCCCTAGTTGCAACTAATGAAAAACTGTTTTTT. Translating it yields CASSFQGALVATNEKLFF.

V is TRBV5-1 and J is TRBJ2-5; D unclear. Trimming took 4 bases from V and 5 from J, leaving 12 bases between them. From germline, CDR1 is SGHRS and CDR2 YFSETQ. This CDR3 is 13 amino acids long. The CDR3 region has the DNA TGCGCCAGCAGCCCGGCGGTCTCGGAGACCCAGTACTTC. Its protein product is CASSPAVSETQYF.

This clone was seen a single time. V gene TRBV4-3 combines with J gene TRBJ2-3, with D unclear. Trimming shortened V by 2 bases and J by 4 bases, and 16 bases separated the two germline ends. CDR1 LGHNA and CDR2 YSLEER come from the germline V gene. This CDR3 is built from 16 residues. The CDR3 protein is CASSQQVGEGSDTQYF. The CDR3 nucleotides are TGCGCCAGCAGCCAACAGGTTGGCGAAGGTTCAGATACGCAGTATTTT.

The CDR3 sequence: CASSYRARVTQYF. The CDR3 coding sequence is TGTGCCAGCAGTTACCGAGCTCGGGTGACCCAGTACTTC. V is TRBV6-5 and J is TRBJ2-5; D remains ambiguous. The ends were cut back, 2 bases at V and 7 bases at J, with 11 bases in the middle. CDR1 and CDR2 (germline): MNHEY, SVGAGI. This CDR3 comprises 13 residues.

The chain links TRBV6-5 to TRBJ2-2; TRBD1 matches 7 bases. This CDR3 is built from 16 residues. From germline, CDR1 is MNHEY and CDR2 SVGAGI. J was trimmed by 7 bases and V by 4 bases; bases with no gene match: 12. CDR3 in DNA: TGTGCCAGCAGTTCCCCTCGCAGACAGGGAGTCGGGGAGCTGTTTTTT. Translating gives CASSSPRRQGVGELFF.

Here the CDR3 reads CASSLAQAKNIQYF. CDR3 coding DNA: TGTGCCAGCAGTTTGGCACAAGCCAAAAACATTCAGTACTTC. This chain connects TRBV28 to TRBJ2-4; D ambiguous. Trimming shortened V by 3 bases and J by 0 bases, and 6 bases separated the two germline ends. Germline V gene sequence: CDR1 MDHEN, CDR2 SYDVKM. The CDR3 is made up of 14 amino acids.

The chain combines TRBV29-1 with TRBJ2-5; no reliable D call. This CDR3 region has 10 residues. V lost 7 bases and J lost 7, with 10 bases in between. Germline CDR1 and CDR2: SQVTM and ANQGSEA. The CDR3 DNA follows: TGCAGCGGATCCCATGGGACCCAGTACTTC. It codes for CSGSHGTQYF.

The rearrangement joins TRBV28 to TRBJ1-2; 12 nucleotides align to TRBD1. The ends lost 11 bases at V and 4 bases at J; junction bases unmatched: 8. The CDR3 runs 14 residues. Germline V gives CDR1 MDHEN, CDR2 SYDVKM. CDR3 DNA sequence: TGTGCCTCTCTAGGGACAGGGGGCTTCTATGGCTACACCTTC. Translating it yields CASLGTGGFYGYTF.

The rearrangement uses TRBV6-1 and TRBJ2-7; D is perhaps TRBD1 (5 bases). This CDR3 region has 15 residues. With 3 bases removed from V and 4 bases from J, the gap between germline ends came to 16 bases. Germline V gene data show CDR1 as MNHNS and CDR2 as SASEGT. The CDR3 nucleotides are TGTGCCAGCAGTGAGAACATACAGGCGTTTTACGAGCAGTACTTC. This sequence encodes CASSENIQAFYEQYF.

The chain recombines TRBV5-6 with TRBJ2-1; 7 bases map to TRBD1. V was clipped by 4 bases and J by 8 bases; unmatched bases: 9. The CDR3 totals 14 residues. The V gene's germline CDR1 is SGHDT and CDR2 YYEEEE. In nucleotides, the CDR3 is TGTGCCAGCAGCATGCCCTACAGGGGTGATGAGCAGTTCTTC. It yields the protein CASSMPYRGDEQFF.

V is TRBV27 and J is TRBJ1-5; D is unclear. The CDR3 contains 17 residues. Per the germline V gene, CDR1 is MNHEY and CDR2 is SMNVEV (reference sequence). The germline V and J ends were trimmed by 5 bases and 0 bases, with 17 bases remaining between them. This CDR3 reads CASSRAKTSDSNQPQHF. CDR3 coding DNA: TGTGCCAGCAGTCGGGCGAAAACCTCAGATAGCAATCAGCCCCAGCATTTT.

This chain uses TRBV10-1 with TRBJ1-1, with D perhaps matching TRBD1 (6 bases). The CDR3 loop spans 14 amino acids. Trimming took 5 bases from V and 0 from J, leaving 10 bases between them. The germline CDR1 and CDR2 sequences are WNHNN and SYGVQD (reference sequence). The CDR3 DNA reads as TGCGCCAGCAGTCCTAGGGGGATGAACACTGAAGCTTTCTTT. This sequence encodes CASSPRGMNTEAFF.

The V and J genes are TRBV4-3 and TRBJ2-2; no clear D gene. Germline V CDR1 and CDR2: LGHNA, YSLEER. V dropped 0 bases and J dropped 5 bases, with 19 bases sitting between them. The CDR3 is made up of 18 amino acids. The DNA of the CDR3 is TGCGCCAGCAGCCAAGATTGGGTTAACTTTATGGGGACCGGGGAGCTGTTTTTT. Translation: CASSQDWVNFMGTGELFF.

This chain links TRBV27 with TRBJ2-2; D may be TRBD1 or TRBD2 (7 bases each). The V end was cut by 8 bases, the J end by 5 bases, with 21 bases between. CDR3 length: 16 amino acids. Per the germline V gene, CDR1 is MNHEY and CDR2 is SMNVEV (reference sequence). The CDR3 DNA follows: TGTGCCAGCGGATCGGGCCGACAGGGAGGGACCGGGGAGCTGTTTTTT. Its protein is CASGSGRQGGTGELFF.

The chain uses TRBV5-1 and TRBJ1-1; a possible D gene is TRBD1 (5 bases). Germline CDR1 is SGHRS and CDR2 is YFSETQ. This CDR3 comprises 14 residues. The germline V and J ends were trimmed by 0 bases and 0 bases, with 6 bases remaining between them. The CDR3 bases are TGCGCCAGCAGCTTGGTGGGACTGAACACTGAAGCTTTCTTT. This sequence encodes CASSLVGLNTEAFF.

The CDR3 spells CASSAGLGTEAFF. The DNA of the CDR3 is TGTGCCAGCAGCGCGGGGCTAGGCACTGAAGCTTTCTTT. The chain joins TRBV9 to TRBJ1-1, with D possibly being TRBD1 (5 bases). Germline loops: CDR1 SGDLS, CDR2 YYNGEE. The CDR3 sequence is 13 residues long. The V gene lost 3 bases and the J gene lost 4 bases, with 10 bases spanning the gap.

J is TRBJ2-6 and V is TRBV2; D gene uncertain. Trimming cost V 6 bases and J 2 bases, with 5 bases left between them. Germline CDR1 reads SNHLY; CDR2 reads FYNNEI. The CDR3 consists of 13 residues. CDR3 loop: CASSPTGANVLTF. As DNA, the CDR3 is TGTGCCAGCAGCCCTACTGGGGCCAACGTCCTGACTTTC.

The V gene is TRBV18, the J gene TRBJ2-1; tentative D call: TRBD1 (6 bases). The CDR3 loop spans 15 amino acids. V was clipped by 2 bases and J by 6 bases, with 14 bases between them. CDR1 is KGHSH and CDR2 is LQKENI in the germline V gene. The CDR3 DNA follows: TGTGCCAGCTCACCAAGACAGGAAGGTTCCAATGAGCAGTTCTTC. Amino acid sequence: CASSPRQEGSNEQFF.

The rearrangement uses TRBV7-3 and TRBJ2-7; TRBD1 agrees at 9 bases. In germline, CDR1 is SGHTA, CDR2 FQGTGA. With 5 bases clipped from V and 5 bases from J, the junction kept 7 bases outside the gene matches. There are 14 residues in the CDR3. CDR3 in DNA: TGTGCCAGCAGCAACCGGGACAGGGTCGACGAGCAGTACTTC. It translates to CASSNRDRVDEQYF.

This chain connects TRBV5-1 to TRBJ2-1, with 8 nucleotides matching TRBD2. Trimming at V came to 5 bases and at J to 3 bases, leaving 10 bases not matched to a gene. CDR1 SGHRS and CDR2 YFSETQ come from the germline V gene. The CDR3 has 16 amino acids. Written as DNA, the CDR3 is TGCGCCAGCAGAGCAGGAGCGGGAGAGATCTACAATGAGCAGTTCTTC. Translating it yields CASRAGAGEIYNEQFF.

CDR3 bases: TGTGCCATCAGGGGACAGGAAAACACTGAAGCTTTCTTT. This gives the protein CAIRGQENTEAFF. The chain couples TRBV10-3 to TRBJ1-1; 8 nucleotides align to TRBD1. Germline V gives CDR1 ENHRY, CDR2 SYGVKD. The CDR3 consists of 13 residues. V lost 6 bases and J lost 2; bases outside the gene matches: 2.

The chain employs TRBV27 and TRBJ2-7; the match to TRBD2 covers 12 bases. The junction had 14 bases not matched to a gene; V was cut back by 5 bases and J by 6 bases. Germline V gene data show CDR1 as MNHEY and CDR2 as SMNVEV (reference sequence). The CDR3 is made up of 17 amino acids. The CDR3 nucleotides read TGTGCCAGCAGTGCAGCTCCACGGACTAGCGGGATCTCCGAGCAGTACTTC. It is translated as CASSAAPRTSGISEQYF.

The rearrangement joins TRBV29-1 to TRBJ1-2; D gene unclear. Between the trimmed V and J ends, which lost 3 bases and 8 bases, there was a span of 13 bases. This CDR3 region has 12 residues. Germline CDR1 reads SQVTM; CDR2 reads ANQGSEA. CDR3 residues: CSVDVGRQGYTF. The CDR3 region has the DNA TGCAGCGTTGATGTAGGGAGGCAGGGCTACACCTTC.

This clone is a singleton in its sample. CDR3: CARSLRVDYEQYV. DNA of the CDR3: TGTGCCAGAAGCCTCCGGGTCGACTACGAGCAGTACGTC. The genes are TRBV5-3 and TRBJ2-7; D gene uncertain. TRBV5-3 is an ORF for which the function is uncertain. The CDR3 is made up of 13 amino acids. Trimming removed 4 bases from V and 3 bases from J, with 11 bases in between.

V gene TRBV28 combines with J gene TRBJ2-7; D is ambiguous. The CDR3 has 14 amino acids. V gave up 4 bases and J gave up 5 bases, with 15 bases separating them. Germline CDR1 reads MDHEN; CDR2 reads SYDVKM. As DNA, the CDR3 is TGTGCCAGCAGTTCGAGCCCAAGGGCCCACGAGCAGTACTTC. It encodes CASSSSPRAHEQYF.